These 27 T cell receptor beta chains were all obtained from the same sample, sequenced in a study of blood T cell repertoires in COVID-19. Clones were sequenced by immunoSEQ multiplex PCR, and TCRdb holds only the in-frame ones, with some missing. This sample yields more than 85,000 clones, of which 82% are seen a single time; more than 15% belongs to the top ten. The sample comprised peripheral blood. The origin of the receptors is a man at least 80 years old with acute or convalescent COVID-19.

The CDR3, as DNA: TGTGCCAGCAGTTTAGAGGGCAGCTCCTATAATTCACCCCTCCACTTT. Protein sequence: CASSLEGSSYNSPLHF. The chain combines TRBV28 with TRBJ1-6; the D is unclear. Between the trimmed V and J ends, which lost 2 bases and 0 bases, there was a span of 8 bases. In germline, CDR1 is MDHEN, CDR2 SYDVKM. CDR3 length: 16 amino acids.

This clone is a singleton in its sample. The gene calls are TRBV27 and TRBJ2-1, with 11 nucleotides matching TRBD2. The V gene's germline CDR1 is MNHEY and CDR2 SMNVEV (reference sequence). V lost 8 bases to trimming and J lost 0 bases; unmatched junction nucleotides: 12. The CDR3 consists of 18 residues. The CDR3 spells CASRGGTSGKSSYNEQFF. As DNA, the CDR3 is TGTGCCAGCCGCGGCGGGACTAGCGGTAAAAGCTCCTACAATGAGCAGTTCTTC.

Here the CDR3 reads CASSLGPGNTGELFF. The CDR3 nucleotides read TGTGCCAGCAGCTTGGGGCCGGGGAACACCGGGGAGCTGTTTTTT. The V call is TRBV7-2, the J call TRBJ2-2; D might be TRBD1 (5 bases). CDR3 size: 15 residues. The V end lost 3 bases, the J end lost 1 base, and 9 bases lay between the germline ends. CDR1 and CDR2 from the germline V gene are SGHTA and FQGNSA.

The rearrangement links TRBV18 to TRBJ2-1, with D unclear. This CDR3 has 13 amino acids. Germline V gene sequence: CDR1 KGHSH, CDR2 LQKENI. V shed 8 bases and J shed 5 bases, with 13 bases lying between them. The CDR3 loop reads CASTRISNNEQFF. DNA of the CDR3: TGTGCCAGCACCCGAATCAGTAACAATGAGCAGTTCTTC.

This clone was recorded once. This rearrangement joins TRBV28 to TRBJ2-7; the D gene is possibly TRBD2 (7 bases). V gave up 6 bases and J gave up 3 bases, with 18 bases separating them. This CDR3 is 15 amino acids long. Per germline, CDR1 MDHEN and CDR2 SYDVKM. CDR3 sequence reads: CASRPGAGAFYEQYF. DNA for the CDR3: TGTGCCAGCAGACCGGGGGCGGGGGCCTTCTACGAGCAGTACTTC.

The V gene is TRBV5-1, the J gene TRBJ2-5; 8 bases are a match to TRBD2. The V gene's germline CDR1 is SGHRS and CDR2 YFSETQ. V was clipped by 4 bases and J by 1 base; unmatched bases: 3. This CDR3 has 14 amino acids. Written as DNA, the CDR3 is TGCGCCAGCAGCCACACTAGCGGCCAAGAGACCCAGTACTTC. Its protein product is CASSHTSGQETQYF. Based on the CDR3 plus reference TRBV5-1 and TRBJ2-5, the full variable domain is KAGVTQTPRYLIKTRGQQVTLSCSPISGHRSVSWYQQTPGQGLQFLFEYFSETQRNKGNFPGRFSGRQFSNSRSEMNVSTLELGDSALYLCASSHTSGQETQYFGPGTRLLVL.

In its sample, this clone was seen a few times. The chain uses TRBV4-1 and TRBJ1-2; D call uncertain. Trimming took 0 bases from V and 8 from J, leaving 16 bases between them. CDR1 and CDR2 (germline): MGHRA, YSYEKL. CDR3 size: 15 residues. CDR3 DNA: TGCGCCAGCAGCCAAGAGGTTGGGCAGCTTGGAGGCTACACCTTC. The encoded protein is CASSQEVGQLGGYTF.

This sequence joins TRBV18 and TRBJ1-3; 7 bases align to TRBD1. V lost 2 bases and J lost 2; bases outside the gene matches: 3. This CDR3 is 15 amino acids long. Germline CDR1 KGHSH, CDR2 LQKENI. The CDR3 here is CASSPSGQAGNTIYF. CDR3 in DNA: TGTGCCAGCTCACCAAGTGGACAGGCTGGAAACACCATATATTTT.

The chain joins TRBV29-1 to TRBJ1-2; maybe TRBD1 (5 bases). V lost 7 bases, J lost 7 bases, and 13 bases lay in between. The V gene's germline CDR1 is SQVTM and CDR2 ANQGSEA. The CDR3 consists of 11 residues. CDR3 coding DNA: TGCAGCGCCGGACAAGTGAGTGGCTACACCTTC. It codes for CSAGQVSGYTF.

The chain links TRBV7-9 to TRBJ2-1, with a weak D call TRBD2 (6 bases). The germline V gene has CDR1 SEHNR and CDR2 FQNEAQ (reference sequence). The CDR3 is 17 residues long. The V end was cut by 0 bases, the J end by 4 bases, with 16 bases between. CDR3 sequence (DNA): TGTGCCAGCAGCTTAGCGTTGCGGGAACCTCCTTACAATGAGCAGTTCTTC. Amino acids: CASSLALREPPYNEQFF. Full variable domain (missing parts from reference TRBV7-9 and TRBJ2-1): DTGVSQNPRHKITKRGQNVTFRCDPISEHNRLYWYRQTLGQGPEFLTYFQNEAQLEKSRLLSDRFSAERPKGSFSTLEIQRTEQGDSAMYLCASSLALREPPYNEQFFGPGTRLTVL.

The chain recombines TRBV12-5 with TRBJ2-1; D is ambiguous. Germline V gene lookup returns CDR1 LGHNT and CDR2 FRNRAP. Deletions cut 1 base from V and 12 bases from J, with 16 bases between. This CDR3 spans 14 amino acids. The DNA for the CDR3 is TGTGCTAGTGGTTTGGGGCCCTTAAGTGGTGGGCAGTTCTTC. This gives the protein CASGLGPLSGGQFF.

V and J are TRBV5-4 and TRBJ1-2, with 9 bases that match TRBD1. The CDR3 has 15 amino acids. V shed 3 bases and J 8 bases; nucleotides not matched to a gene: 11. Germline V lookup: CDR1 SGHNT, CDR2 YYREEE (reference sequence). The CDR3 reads CASSSKQGANKGYTF. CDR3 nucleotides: TGTGCCAGCAGCTCAAAACAGGGGGCTAATAAAGGCTACACCTTC.

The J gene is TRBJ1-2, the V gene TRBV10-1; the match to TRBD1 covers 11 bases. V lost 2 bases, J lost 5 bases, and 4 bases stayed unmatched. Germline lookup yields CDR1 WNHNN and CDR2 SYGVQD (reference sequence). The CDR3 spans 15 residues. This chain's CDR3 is CASSEGGDRGYGYTF. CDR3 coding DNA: TGCGCCAGCAGTGAGGGAGGGGACAGGGGGTATGGCTACACCTTC.

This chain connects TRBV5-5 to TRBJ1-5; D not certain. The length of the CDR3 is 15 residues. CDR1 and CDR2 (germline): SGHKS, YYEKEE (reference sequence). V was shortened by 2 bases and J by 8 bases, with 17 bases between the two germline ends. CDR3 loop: CASSLLGFKEEPQHF. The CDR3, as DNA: TGTGCCAGCAGCTTATTGGGTTTCAAGGAGGAGCCCCAGCATTTT.

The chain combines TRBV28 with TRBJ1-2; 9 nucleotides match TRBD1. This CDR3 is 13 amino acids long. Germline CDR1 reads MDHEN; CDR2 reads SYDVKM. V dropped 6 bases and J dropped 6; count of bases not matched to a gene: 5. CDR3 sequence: CASRDNRGHGYTF. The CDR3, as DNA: TGTGCCAGCAGAGATAACAGGGGGCATGGCTACACCTTC.

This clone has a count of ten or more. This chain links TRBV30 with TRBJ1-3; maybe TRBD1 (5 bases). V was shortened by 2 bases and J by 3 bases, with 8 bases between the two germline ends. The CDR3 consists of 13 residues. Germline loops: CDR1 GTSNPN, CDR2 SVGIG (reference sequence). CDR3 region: CAWSNGGGNTIYF. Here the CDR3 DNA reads TGTGCCTGGAGTAACGGGGGTGGAAACACCATATATTTT.

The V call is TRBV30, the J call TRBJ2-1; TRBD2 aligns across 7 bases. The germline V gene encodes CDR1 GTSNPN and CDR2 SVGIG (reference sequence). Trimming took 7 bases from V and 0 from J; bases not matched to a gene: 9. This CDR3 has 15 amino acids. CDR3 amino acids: CAYQKLAPSYNEQFF. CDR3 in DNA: TGTGCCTACCAGAAACTAGCGCCCTCCTACAATGAGCAGTTCTTC.

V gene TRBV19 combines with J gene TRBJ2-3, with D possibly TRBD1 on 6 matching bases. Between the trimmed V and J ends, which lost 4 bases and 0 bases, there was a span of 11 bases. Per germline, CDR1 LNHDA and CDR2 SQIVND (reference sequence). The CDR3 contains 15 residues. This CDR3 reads CASSTGTSSTDTQYF. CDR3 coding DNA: TGTGCCAGTAGTACCGGGACATCTAGCACAGATACGCAGTATTTT.

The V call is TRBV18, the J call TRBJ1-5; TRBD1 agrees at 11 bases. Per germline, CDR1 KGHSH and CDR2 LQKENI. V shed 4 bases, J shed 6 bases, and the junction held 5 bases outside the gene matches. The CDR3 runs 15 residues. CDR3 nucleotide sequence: TGTGCCAGCTCACTGGGACAGGGGGGACTTCAGCCCCAGCATTTT. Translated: CASSLGQGGLQPQHF.

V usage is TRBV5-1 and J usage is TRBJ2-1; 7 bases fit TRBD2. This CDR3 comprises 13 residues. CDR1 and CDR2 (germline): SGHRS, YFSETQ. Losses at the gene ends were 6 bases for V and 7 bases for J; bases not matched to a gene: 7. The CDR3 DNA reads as TGCGCCAGCACCCTGCTCGGGGGGAATGAGCAGTTCTTC. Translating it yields CASTLLGGNEQFF.

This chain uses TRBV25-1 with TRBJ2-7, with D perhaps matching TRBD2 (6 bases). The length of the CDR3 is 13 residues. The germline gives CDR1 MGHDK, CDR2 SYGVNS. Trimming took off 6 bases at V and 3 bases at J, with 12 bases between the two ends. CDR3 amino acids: CASRSLGGYEQYF. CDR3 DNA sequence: TGTGCCAGCAGATCCTTGGGGGGCTACGAGCAGTACTTC.

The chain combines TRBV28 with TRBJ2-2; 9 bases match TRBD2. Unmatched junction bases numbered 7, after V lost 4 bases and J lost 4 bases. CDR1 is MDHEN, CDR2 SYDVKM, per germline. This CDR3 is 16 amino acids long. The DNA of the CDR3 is TGTGCCAGCAGTTCGCTAGCGGGAAGGGGCACCGGGGAGCTGTTTTTT. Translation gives CASSSLAGRGTGELFF.

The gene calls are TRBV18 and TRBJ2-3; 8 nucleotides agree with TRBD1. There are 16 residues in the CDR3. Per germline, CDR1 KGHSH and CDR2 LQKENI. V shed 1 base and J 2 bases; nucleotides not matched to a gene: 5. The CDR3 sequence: CASSPQGQALTDTQYF. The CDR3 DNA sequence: TGTGCCAGCTCACCACAGGGACAGGCCCTCACAGATACGCAGTATTTT.

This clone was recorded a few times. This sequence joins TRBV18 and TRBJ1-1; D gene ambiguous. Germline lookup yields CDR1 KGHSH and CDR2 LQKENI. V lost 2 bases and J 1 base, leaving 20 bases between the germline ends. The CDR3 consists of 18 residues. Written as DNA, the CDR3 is TGTGCCAGCTCACCAAATCCACCCGGGAGTCAGAAGAACACTGAAGCTTTCTTT. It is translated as CASSPNPPGSQKNTEAFF.

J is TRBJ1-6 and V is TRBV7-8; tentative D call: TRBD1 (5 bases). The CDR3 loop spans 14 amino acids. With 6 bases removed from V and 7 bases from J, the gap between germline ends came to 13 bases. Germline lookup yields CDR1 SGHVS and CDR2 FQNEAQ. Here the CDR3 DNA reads TGTGCCAGCAGGTTGACAGACCTCAATTCACCCCTCCACTTT. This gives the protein CASRLTDLNSPLHF.

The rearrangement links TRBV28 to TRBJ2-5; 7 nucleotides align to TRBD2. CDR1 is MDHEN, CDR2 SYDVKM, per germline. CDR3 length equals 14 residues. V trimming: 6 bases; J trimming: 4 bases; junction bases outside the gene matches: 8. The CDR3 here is CASSSDWGGETQYF. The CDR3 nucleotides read TGTGCCAGCAGCTCGGACTGGGGGGGAGAGACCCAGTACTTC.

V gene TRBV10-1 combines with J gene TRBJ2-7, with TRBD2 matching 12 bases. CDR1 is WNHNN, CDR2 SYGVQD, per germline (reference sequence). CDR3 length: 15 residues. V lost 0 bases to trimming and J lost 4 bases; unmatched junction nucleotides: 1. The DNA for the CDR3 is TGCGCCAGCAGTGAGTCGACTAGCGGGAGATACGAGCAGTACTTC. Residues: CASSESTSGRYEQYF.